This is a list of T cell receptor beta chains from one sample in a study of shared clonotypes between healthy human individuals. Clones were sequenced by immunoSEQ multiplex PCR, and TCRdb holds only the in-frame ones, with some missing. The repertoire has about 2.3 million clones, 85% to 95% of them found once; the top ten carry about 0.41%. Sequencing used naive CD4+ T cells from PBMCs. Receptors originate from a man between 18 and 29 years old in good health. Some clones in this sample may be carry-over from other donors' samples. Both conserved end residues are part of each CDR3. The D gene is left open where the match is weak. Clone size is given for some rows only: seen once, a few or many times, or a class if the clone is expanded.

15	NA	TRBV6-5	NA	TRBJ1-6	CASSYSRWGDSPLHF	TGTGCCAGCAGTTACTCGCGTTGGGGGGACTCACCCCTCCACTTT
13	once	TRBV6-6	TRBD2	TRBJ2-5	CASTRGVQETQYF	TGTGCCAGCACCCGGGGGGTTCAAGAGACCCAGTACTTC
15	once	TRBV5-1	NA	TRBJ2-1	CASSLGVGSYNEQFF	TGCGCCAGCAGCTTGGGTGTCGGGAGCTACAATGAGCAGTTCTTC
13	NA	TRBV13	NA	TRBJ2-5	CASSLGIQETQYF	TGTGCCAGCAGCTTAGGGATCCAAGAGACCCAGTACTTC
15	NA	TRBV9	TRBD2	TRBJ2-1	CASNRLAQLDNEQFF	TGTGCCAGCAACAGACTAGCCCAATTAGACAATGAGCAGTTCTTC
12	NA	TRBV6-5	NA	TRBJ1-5	CASGEVDQPQHF	TGTGCCAGCGGGGAGGTCGATCAGCCCCAGCATTTT
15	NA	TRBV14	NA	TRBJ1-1	CASSQDPVTNTEAFF	TGTGCCAGCAGCCAAGACCCGGTAACGAACACTGAAGCTTTCTTT
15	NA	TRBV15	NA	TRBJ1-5	CATSTGPYSNQPQHF	TGTGCCACCAGCACAGGGCCTTACTCCAATCAGCCCCAGCATTTT
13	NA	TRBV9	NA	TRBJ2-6	CASSVAGANVLTF	TGTGCCAGCAGCGTAGCCGGGGCCAACGTCCTGACTTTC
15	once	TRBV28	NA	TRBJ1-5	CASSFPQVSNQPQHF	TGTGCCAGCAGTTTCCCACAGGTTAGCAATCAGCCCCAGCATTTT
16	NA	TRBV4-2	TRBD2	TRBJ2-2	CASSQDHLAGAGELFF	TGTGCCAGCAGCCAAGATCATCTAGCGGGAGCCGGGGAGCTGTTTTTT
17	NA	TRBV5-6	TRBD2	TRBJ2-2	CASSLSSGPHNTGELFF	TGTGCCAGCAGCTTAAGTAGCGGGCCTCATAACACCGGGGAGCTGTTTTTT
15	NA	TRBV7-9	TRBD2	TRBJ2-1	CASSLDRGSGNEQFF	TGTGCCAGCAGCTTAGATCGCGGGAGTGGCAATGAGCAGTTCTTC
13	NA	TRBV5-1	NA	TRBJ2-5	CASSLYSQETQYF	TGCGCCAGCAGCTTGTACAGTCAAGAGACCCAGTACTTC
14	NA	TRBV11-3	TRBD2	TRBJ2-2	CASSELAGGGELFF	TGTGCCAGCAGCGAACTAGCGGGTGGCGGGGAGCTGTTTTTT
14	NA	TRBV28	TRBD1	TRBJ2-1	CASSLSQGAFEQFF	TGTGCCAGCAGTCTCAGCCAGGGGGCATTTGAGCAGTTCTTC
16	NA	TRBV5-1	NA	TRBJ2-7	CASSPRGGFYLYEQYF	TGCGCCAGCAGCCCGCGTGGGGGATTTTATCTCTACGAGCAGTACTTC
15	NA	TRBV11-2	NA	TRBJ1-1	CASSLATAMNTEAFF	TGTGCCAGCAGCTTAGCGACAGCTATGAACACTGAAGCTTTCTTT
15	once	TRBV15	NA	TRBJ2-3	CATSSTQKPGDTQYF	TGTGCCACCAGCAGCACACAGAAGCCTGGGGATACGCAGTATTTT
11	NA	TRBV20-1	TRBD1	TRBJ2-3	CSATTGGAQYF	TGCAGTGCCACCACAGGGGGCGCGCAGTATTTT
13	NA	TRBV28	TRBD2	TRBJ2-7	CATTTSGIKVQYF	TGTGCCACCACAACTAGCGGGATTAAAGTGCAGTACTTC
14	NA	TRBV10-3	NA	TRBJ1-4	CAISESMGGEKLFF	TGTGCCATCAGTGAGTCGATGGGGGGAGAAAAACTGTTTTTT
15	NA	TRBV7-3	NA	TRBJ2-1	CASSLSGQYHNEQFF	TGTGCCAGCAGCTTATCTGGACAGTATCACAATGAGCAGTTCTTC
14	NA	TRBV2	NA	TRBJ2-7	CASSTTYRSYEQYF	TGTGCCAGCAGTACGACTTACCGCTCCTACGAGCAGTACTTC
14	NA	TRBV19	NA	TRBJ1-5	CASSIPGAYQPQHF	TGTGCCAGTAGTATCCCAGGGGCCTATCAGCCCCAGCATTTT
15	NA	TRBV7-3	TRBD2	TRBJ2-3	CASSLGRVGTDTQYF	TGTGCCAGCAGCCTGGGGAGGGTAGGCACAGATACGCAGTATTTT
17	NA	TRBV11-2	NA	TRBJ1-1	CASSLDRAGPMNTEAFF	TGTGCCAGCAGCTTAGATCGGGCCGGTCCCATGAACACTGAAGCTTTCTTT
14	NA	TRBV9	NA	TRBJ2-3	CASSARSNTDTQYF	TGTGCCAGCAGCGCGCGTTCGAATACGGATACGCAGTATTTT
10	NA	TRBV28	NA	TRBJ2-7	CASGRYEQYF	TGTGCCAGCGGTCGCTACGAGCAGTACTTC
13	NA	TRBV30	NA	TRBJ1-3	CAWKGVSGNTIYF	TGTGCCTGGAAGGGGGTCTCTGGAAACACCATATATTTT
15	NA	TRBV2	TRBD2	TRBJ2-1	CASRKSGRAGNEQFF	TGTGCCAGCAGAAAAAGCGGGAGGGCCGGGAATGAGCAGTTCTTC
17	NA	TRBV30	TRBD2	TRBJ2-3	CAWSVQPGLVNADTQYF	TGTGCCTGGAGTGTACAACCGGGACTAGTGAACGCAGATACGCAGTATTTT
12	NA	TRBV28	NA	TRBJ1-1	CASSFPGAEAFF	TGTGCCAGCAGTTTCCCGGGAGCTGAAGCTTTCTTT
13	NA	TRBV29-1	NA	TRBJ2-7	CSVRLDIPYEQYF	TGCAGCGTTAGGTTAGATATCCCCTACGAGCAGTACTTC
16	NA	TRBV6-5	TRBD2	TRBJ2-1	CASSSRLAGNYNEQFF	TGTGCCAGCAGTTCCCGACTAGCGGGAAATTACAATGAGCAGTTCTTC
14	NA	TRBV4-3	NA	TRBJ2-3	CASSQGGGTDTQYF	TGCGCCAGCAGCCAAGGGGGCGGAACAGATACGCAGTATTTT
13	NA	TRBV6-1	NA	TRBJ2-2	CASSRKPTGELFF	TGTGCCAGCAGTCGGAAACCCACCGGGGAGCTGTTTTTT
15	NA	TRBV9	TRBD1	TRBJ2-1	CASSAGTVSYNEQFF	TGTGCCAGCAGCGCTGGGACAGTCTCCTACAATGAGCAGTTCTTC
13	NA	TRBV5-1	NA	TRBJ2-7	CASSLKESYEQYF	TGCGCCAGCAGCTTGAAGGAATCCTACGAGCAGTACTTC
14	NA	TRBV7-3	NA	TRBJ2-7	CASSLFTGSYEQYF	TGTGCCAGCAGCTTATTTACAGGGTCCTACGAGCAGTACTTC
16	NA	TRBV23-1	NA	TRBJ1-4	CASSQSYTDPNEKLFF	TGCGCCAGCAGTCAATCTTACACAGACCCTAATGAAAAACTGTTTTTT
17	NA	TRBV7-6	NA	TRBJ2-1	CASSLEVVSGLYNEQFF	TGTGCCAGCAGCTTAGAGGTCGTTAGCGGCCTTTACAATGAGCAGTTCTTC
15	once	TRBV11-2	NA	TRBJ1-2	CASSLVRREGYGYTF	TGTGCCAGCAGCTTAGTACGCCGGGAGGGTTATGGCTACACCTTC
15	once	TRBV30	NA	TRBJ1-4	CAWSVGYVASQKLFF	TGTGCCTGGAGTGTAGGATACGTGGCTTCGCAAAAACTGTTTTTT
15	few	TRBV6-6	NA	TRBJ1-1	CASSYVSGANTEAFF	TGTGCCAGCAGTTACGTTTCCGGGGCGAACACTGAAGCTTTCTTT
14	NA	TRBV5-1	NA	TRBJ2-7	CASSLGSLQYEQYF	TGCGCCAGCAGCTTGGGTTCGTTACAATACGAGCAGTACTTC
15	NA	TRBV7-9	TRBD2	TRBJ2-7	CASSLVTGGSYEQYF	TGTGCCAGCAGCTTAGTAACGGGAGGCTCCTACGAGCAGTACTTC
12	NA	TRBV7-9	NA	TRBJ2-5	CASSRGGETQYF	TGTGCCAGCAGCAGAGGGGGGGAGACCCAGTACTTC
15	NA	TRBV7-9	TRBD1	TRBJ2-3	CASSLDRAVTDTQYF	TGTGCCAGCAGCTTGGACAGGGCGGTAACAGATACGCAGTATTTT
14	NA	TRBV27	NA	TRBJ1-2	CASSLSPDWDGYTF	TGTGCCAGCAGTTTATCCCCGGACTGGGATGGCTACACCTTC
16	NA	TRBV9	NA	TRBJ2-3	CASSVVYGQASDTQYF	TGTGCCAGCAGCGTAGTTTATGGGCAGGCCTCCGATACGCAGTATTTT
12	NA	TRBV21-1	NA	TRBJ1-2	CASSKNGKGYTF	TGTGCCAGCAGCAAAAACGGTAAAGGCTACACCTTC
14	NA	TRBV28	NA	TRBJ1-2	CASSLLAEIYGYTF	TGTGCCAGCAGTTTATTGGCAGAGATCTATGGCTACACCTTC